This TCR beta chain is drawn from a study of T cell responses to AZD1222 COVID-19 vaccine. General study findings and limits: A mostly white British donor set with more females was recruited, and clonal diversity was possibly underestimated. No repertoire was sampled before or during the peak T cell response, only after it.

The V gene's germline CDR1 is SGDLS and CDR2 YYNGEE. The CDR3 sequence is 14 residues long. Unmatched junction bases numbered 9, after V lost 4 bases and J lost 5 bases. On this clone itself: Its antigen is not known.

Analysis merged second doses at about 4 or about 12 weeks. The table came from immunoSEQ multiplex PCR; TCRdb's copy has only in-frame clones and leaves some out. This table holds 90,000 to 110,000 clones, around 87% found once. The gene calls are TRBV9 and TRBJ2-7; TRBD2 matches at 7 bases. The receptor comes from an adult who received the AZD1222 COVID-19 vaccine. The sample here was peripheral blood, taken 28 days after the second AZD1222 dose. DNA for the CDR3: TGTGCCAGCAGCAGACTAGCTGGCAAAGACGAGCAGTACTTC. Residues: CASSRLAGKDEQYF.